The 12 T cell receptor beta chains in this list originate from one sample, sequenced in a study of OX40 agonist ivuxolimab in advanced cancers. Repertoires were generated with immunoSEQ multiplex PCR, while TCRdb's copy carries only in-frame clones and drops some. The sample carries some 70,000 clones, approximately 89% recorded once. The sequences come from CD4+ or CD8+ T cells sorted from blood, collected in a trial of the OX40 agonist ivuxolimab. The receptors originated from an adult with an advanced solid tumor such as melanoma, head and neck, liver or kidney cancer.

This rearrangement joins TRBV18 to TRBJ1-1; weak D call: TRBD1 (6 bases). This CDR3 comprises 14 residues. Trimming removed 3 bases at V and 1 base at J, with 9 bases between. CDR1 and CDR2 (germline): KGHSH, LQKENI. In DNA form, the CDR3 reads TGTGCCAGCTCACCTAGACAGGAGAACACTGAAGCTTTCTTT. This sequence encodes CASSPRQENTEAFF.

The chain has TRBV7-2 and TRBJ1-1; D is perhaps TRBD1 (5 bases). Trimming took off 5 bases at V and 3 bases at J, with 19 bases between the two ends. The CDR3 loop spans 16 amino acids. CDR1 is SGHTA, CDR2 FQGNSA, per germline. The CDR3 here is CASSPKGRVYDTEAFF. In DNA, the CDR3 is TGTGCCAGCAGCCCGAAGGGCAGGGTATATGACACTGAAGCTTTCTTT.

This rearrangement joins TRBV6-1 to TRBJ1-5; D is undetermined. The V gene lost 3 bases and the J gene lost 3 bases, with 15 bases spanning the gap. Per the germline V gene, CDR1 is MNHNS and CDR2 is SASEGT. The CDR3 runs 16 residues. For the CDR3, the DNA is TGTGCCAGCAGTGATTTTTCTGTAGGCGACAATCAGCCCCAGCATTTT. Amino acid sequence: CASSDFSVGDNQPQHF.

The chain carries TRBV6-1 and TRBJ1-4; D may be TRBD1 (6 bases). Trimming pared 3 bases from V and 5 bases from J, leaving 13 bases between. From germline, CDR1 is MNHNS and CDR2 SASEGT. This CDR3 has 15 residues. The CDR3 region has the DNA TGTGCCAGCAGTGATCTAGACAGGAAAAATGAAAAACTGTTTTTT. Amino acid sequence: CASSDLDRKNEKLFF.

The V and J genes are TRBV27 and TRBJ1-2, with D perhaps TRBD1 (5 bases). The germline V and J ends were trimmed by 7 bases and 1 base, with 16 bases remaining between them. CDR1 and CDR2 (germline): MNHEY, SMNVEV (reference sequence). The CDR3 has 15 residues. As DNA, the CDR3 is TGTGCCAGCACCGCCGCAGGGCTTGGTAACTATGGCTACACCTTC. Residues: CASTAAGLGNYGYTF.

The CDR3 loop reads CASSVNSEAFF. Here the CDR3 DNA reads TGTGCCAGTAGTGTAAACAGCGAAGCTTTCTTT. The chain employs TRBV19 and TRBJ1-1; the D is unclear. Germline-derived CDR1 and CDR2 are LNHDA and SQIVND (reference sequence). This CDR3 is built from 11 residues. Trimming cost V 5 bases and J 8 bases, with 9 bases left between them.

The chain carries TRBV7-2 and TRBJ2-5, with no clear D. There are 15 residues in the CDR3. Germline V CDR1 and CDR2: SGHTA, FQGNSA. The V and J ends lost 2 bases and 5 bases respectively, with 15 bases between them. CDR3 nucleotides: TGTGCCAGCAGCTTAATGACGACCCGTCGGGAGACCCAGTACTTC. It translates to CASSLMTTRRETQYF.

The chain couples TRBV5-4 to TRBJ2-2; 10 bases align to TRBD2. V lost 4 bases to trimming and J lost 1 base; unmatched junction nucleotides: 7. The CDR3 covers 17 residues. Germline V gives CDR1 SGHNT, CDR2 YYREEE (reference sequence). CDR3 in amino acids: CASSHAASGRNTGELFF. The CDR3 region has the DNA TGTGCCAGCAGCCACGCGGCTAGCGGGAGGAACACCGGGGAGCTGTTTTTT.

This clone appeared once. This sequence joins TRBV5-1 and TRBJ2-7; TRBD1 aligns across 8 bases. The CDR3 covers 15 residues. J was trimmed by 2 bases and V by 2 bases; bases with no gene match: 6. Germline-derived CDR1 and CDR2 are SGHRS and YFSETQ. CDR3 in amino acids: CASSFGSTGAYEQYF. The CDR3 coding sequence is TGCGCCAGCAGCTTTGGCTCGACAGGGGCCTACGAGCAGTACTTC.

The chain is built from TRBV2 and TRBJ2-1; perhaps TRBD2 as D (6 bases). The V end lost 6 bases, the J end lost 4 bases, and 10 bases lay between the germline ends. The germline V gene encodes CDR1 SNHLY and CDR2 FYNNEI. The CDR3 has 13 residues. The CDR3 coding sequence is TGTGCCAGCAGGGGGGGAGGTTACAATGAGCAGTTCTTC. This gives the protein CASRGGGYNEQFF.

This rearrangement joins TRBV7-2 to TRBJ2-5; 11 bases match TRBD2. The closer fit of TRBJ2-7 to the DNA end suggests the J call may be wrong. The germline V gene encodes CDR1 SGHTA and CDR2 FQGNSA. The length of the CDR3 is 15 residues. The CDR3 DNA follows: TGTGCCAGCAGCTTAGCCGGGACTAGCGGCTACGAGCAGTACTTC. Translated: CASSLAGTSGYEQYF.

V is TRBV2 and J is TRBJ1-6; unclear D gene. In germline, CDR1 is SNHLY, CDR2 FYNNEI. Trimming shortened V by 6 bases and J by 4 bases, and 10 bases separated the two germline ends. This CDR3 is built from 14 residues. The CDR3 DNA reads TGTGCCAGCAGGGGTGACTCATATAATTCACCCCTCCACTTT. Translating it yields CASRGDSYNSPLHF.